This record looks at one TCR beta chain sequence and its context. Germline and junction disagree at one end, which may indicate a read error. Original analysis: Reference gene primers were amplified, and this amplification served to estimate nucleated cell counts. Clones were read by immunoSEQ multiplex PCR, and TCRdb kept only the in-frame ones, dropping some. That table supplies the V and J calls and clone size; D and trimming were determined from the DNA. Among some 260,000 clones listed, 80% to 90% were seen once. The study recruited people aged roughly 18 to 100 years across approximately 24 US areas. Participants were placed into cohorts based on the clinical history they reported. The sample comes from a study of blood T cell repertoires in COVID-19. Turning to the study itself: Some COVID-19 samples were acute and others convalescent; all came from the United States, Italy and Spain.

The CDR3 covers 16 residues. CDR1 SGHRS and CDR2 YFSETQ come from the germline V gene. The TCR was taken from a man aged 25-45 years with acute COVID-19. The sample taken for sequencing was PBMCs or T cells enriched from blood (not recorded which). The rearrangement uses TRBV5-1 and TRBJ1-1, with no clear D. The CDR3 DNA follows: TGTGCCAGCAGCTTGGTCGCAGGCTCAATGAACACTGAAGCTTTCTTT. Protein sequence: CASSLVAGSMNTEAFF.